This T cell receptor (beta chain) stems from a study of CD8 T cells in Susac syndrome. This clonotype came up once. Reverse transcription of 0.5 to 1 ug RNA was carried out with random hexamers. TCRdb re-called the immunoSEQ multiplex PCR reads through MiXCR, storing one row per CDR3 protein. The sample consists of some 120,000 distinct CDR3 sequences, around 94% of them appearing once. Germline CDR1 is LGHNA and CDR2 is YNFKEQ. V dropped 4 bases and J dropped 4; count of bases not matched to a gene: 9. This CDR3 spans 18 amino acids. The chain joins TRBV4-2 to TRBJ2-2; 13 nucleotides agree with TRBD2. Input material: CD4+ T cells from PBMCs. This clonotype was obtained from a human donor in good health. The CDR3 DNA reads TGTGCCAGCAGCCCTTCCGGGACTAGCGGGATGGGCACCGGGGAGCTGTTTTTT. This encodes CASSPSGTSGMGTGELFF.